Listed below are T cell receptor beta chains from one sample, sequenced in a study of PD-L1 blockade in urothelial cancer. Assay: immunoSEQ multiplex PCR; the TCRdb copy retains only in-frame clones and omits some. The table has roughly 45,000 clones, about 82% seen once. This material consisted of PBMCs, taken around atezolizumab (anti-PD-L1) treatment. The receptors stem from a man aged 70 or older with urothelial cancer. Each CDR3 is given with its conserved first and last residue. The order of the fields is V gene, clone size, D gene, J gene, CDR3 DNA, CDR3 protein. A D gene is named only where the DNA matches it firmly. Rows may omit the clone size; those that give it use once, few, many or a size class.

TRBV27	once	TRBD1	TRBJ2-3	TGTGCCAGCAGCCCCGACCCCCGGGACAGCCTCCCCACAGATACGCAGTATTTT	CASSPDPRDSLPTDTQYF
TRBV5-4	.	.	TRBJ2-3	TGTGCCAGCAGCCAGGCGGAGGGATCAACAGATACGCAGTATTTT	CASSQAEGSTDTQYF
TRBV18	.	TRBD2	TRBJ2-5	TGTGCCAGCTCACCACCGCGGACTAGCGGGCGCGAGACCCAGTACTTC	CASSPPRTSGRETQYF
TRBV30	.	TRBD1	TRBJ1-1	TGTGCCTACAGGGGAATCACTGAAGCTTTCTTT	CAYRGITEAFF
TRBV4-1	.	TRBD1	TRBJ1-2	TGCGCCAGCAGCCAAGTGTTCAGGGGGAACTATGGCTACACCTTC	CASSQVFRGNYGYTF
TRBV2	.	.	TRBJ2-2	TGTGCCAGCAGTGAATCCCCAGGGGCGGCTCCCGGGGAGCTGTTTTTT	CASSESPGAAPGELFF
TRBV5-4	.	.	TRBJ1-2	TGTGCCAGCAGCTTGGTACTATCTGGCTACACCTTC	CASSLVLSGYTF
TRBV10-3	.	.	TRBJ1-1	TGTGCCATCAGACAGGAGGGGACTGAAGCTTTCTTT	CAIRQEGTEAFF
TRBV10-3	.	TRBD1	TRBJ1-1	TGTGCCATATCAACAGGGGGCAACACTGAAGCTTTCTTT	CAISTGGNTEAFF
TRBV18	.	TRBD1	TRBJ2-1	TGTGCCAGCTCGGATGGACAGGGTGGTTACAATGAGCAGTTCTTC	CASSDGQGGYNEQFF
TRBV29-1	.	TRBD1	TRBJ1-4	TGCAGCGTGTTGGGGACAGCGGTAAATGAAAAACTGTTTTTT	CSVLGTAVNEKLFF